Below are 27 T cell receptor beta chains sequenced from a single sample in a study of Ad26.COV2.S vaccination and SARS-CoV-2 variants (dated by TCRdb to the early 2020s). Library prep was done by the immunoSEQ multiplex PCR assay. In TCRdb, the immuneACCESS table is reduced to in-frame sequences with V and J assigned. These tables do not hold every clone; where another copy was compared, an unresolved V gene accounts for under half, and the others remain unexplained. Here the sample has some 460,000 clones; roughly 87% occur a single time. About 1.5% of the sample lies in the top ten. The treatment or condition label here, explained by the study, means: approximately 18 received Ad26.COV2.S at low or high dose, single or two shots; 5 received placebo; per-sample allocation not given. Repertoires of vaccine and placebo recipients were sequenced from samples collected on day 63 after the first injection.

The sample was peripheral blood, taken in a trial of Ad26.COV2.S vaccine versus placebo. These receptors all stem from a person aged 18 to 59 who received the Ad26.COV2.S COVID-19 vaccine or a placebo.

The DNA for the CDR3 is TGTGCCAGCAGCCCCTACCCGCGGGCGCCCGGGGAGCTGTTTTTT. It codes for CASSPYPRAPGELFF. J is TRBJ2-2 and V is TRBV9, with D possibly TRBD2 on 5 matching bases. The CDR3 covers 15 residues. V shed 4 bases and J shed 6 bases, with 16 bases lying between them. The germline V gene encodes CDR1 SGDLS and CDR2 YYNGEE.

The chain employs TRBV5-4 and TRBJ2-5; D remains ambiguous. The CDR3 covers 15 residues. CDR1 and CDR2 from the germline V gene are SGHNT and YYREEE (reference sequence). V was trimmed by 0 bases and J by 1 base, leaving 10 bases between them. The CDR3 DNA reads as TGTGCCAGCAGCTTGGGGGGAACACTCCAAGAGACCCAGTACTTC. It translates to CASSLGGTLQETQYF.

V usage is TRBV7-8 and J usage is TRBJ2-2; TRBD2 agrees at 14 bases. There are 18 residues in the CDR3. With 5 bases clipped from V and 4 bases from J, the junction kept 9 bases outside the gene matches. Germline CDR1 is SGHVS and CDR2 is FQNEAQ. The CDR3 loop reads CASSKETSGGGATGELFF. CDR3 DNA sequence: TGTGCCAGCAGCAAAGAGACTAGCGGGGGGGGAGCCACCGGGGAGCTGTTTTTT.

The chain employs TRBV30 and TRBJ1-1; D gene ambiguous. The germline gives CDR1 GTSNPN, CDR2 SVGIG (reference sequence). The CDR3 runs to 11 residues. As DNA, the CDR3 is TGTGCGACGCGGGGAGGGACTGAAGCTTTCTTT. It encodes CATRGGTEAFF.

The chain combines TRBV7-8 with TRBJ2-3, with TRBD1 identical over 8 bases. The CDR3 sequence is 16 residues long. The germline CDR1 and CDR2 sequences are SGHVS and FQNEAQ. V lost 1 base and J lost 4; bases outside the gene matches: 7. The CDR3, as DNA: TGTGCCAGCAGCTTAGTCGCAGGGGGCCAGGCAGATACGCAGTATTTT. Its protein is CASSLVAGGQADTQYF.

The CDR3 region has the DNA TGTGCCAGCTCCCTCGCTGGCTCGCAGTCCTATAATTCACCCCTCCACTTT. As protein: CASSLAGSQSYNSPLHF. The chain recombines TRBV18 with TRBJ1-6; D remains unclear. CDR1 and CDR2 (germline): KGHSH, LQKENI. This CDR3 has 17 amino acids. V dropped 6 bases and J dropped 1 base, with 16 bases sitting between them. Full variable domain (outside the CDR3, taken from reference TRBV18 and TRBJ1-6): NAGVMQNPRHLVRRRGQEARLRCSPMKGHSHVYWYRQLPEEGLKFMVYLQKENIIDESGMPKERFSAEFPKEGPSILRIQQVVRGDSAAYFCASSLAGSQSYNSPLHFGNGTRLTVT.

The J gene is TRBJ2-1, the V gene TRBV6-5, with TRBD2 matching 8 bases. Germline lookup yields CDR1 MNHEY and CDR2 SVGAGI. The trim removed 10 bases at V and 10 bases at J, leaving 18 bases unmatched. This CDR3 has 15 amino acids. CDR3 sequence: CATEHRGGKGLEQFF. CDR3 bases: TGTGCCACCGAACACCGGGGGGGGAAAGGTTTAGAGCAGTTCTTC.

The chain recombines TRBV11-2 with TRBJ2-1; 10 bases agree with TRBD1. This CDR3 has 18 residues. CDR1 and CDR2 from the germline V gene are SGHAT and FQNNGV. V lost 7 bases, J lost 0 bases, and 12 bases stayed unmatched. CDR3 sequence: CASTSLPGQGSSYNEQFF. The CDR3 nucleotides are TGTGCCAGCACCTCTTTACCGGGACAGGGGAGCTCCTACAATGAGCAGTTCTTC.

This clone was picked up a small number of times. The chain is built from TRBV7-6 and TRBJ2-2; D is undetermined. With 4 bases removed from V and 7 bases from J, the gap between germline ends came to 4 bases. This CDR3 has 11 residues. In germline, CDR1 is SGHVS, CDR2 FNYEAQ. In DNA, the CDR3 is TGTGCCAGCAGCTCGGGCGGGGAGCTGTTTTTT. Encoded protein: CASSSGGELFF.

The V gene is TRBV3-1 (or the pseudogene TRBV3-2), the J gene TRBJ2-1, with D tentatively TRBD2 (6 bases). Germline V gene data show CDR1 as LGHDT and CDR2 as YNNKEL (reference sequence). V was trimmed by 5 bases and J by 7 bases, leaving 15 bases between them. This CDR3 is built from 14 residues. The CDR3 protein is CASSWGGRANEQFF. In DNA, the CDR3 is TGTGCCAGCAGCTGGGGAGGCAGGGCGAATGAGCAGTTCTTC.

V gene TRBV6-5 combines with J gene TRBJ2-7, with D hard to call. V shed 0 bases and J shed 0 bases, with 12 bases lying between them. Germline V lookup: CDR1 MNHEY, CDR2 SVGAGI. This CDR3 has 16 amino acids. For the CDR3, the DNA is TGTGCCAGCAGTTACTCTGATCTTTGGGTCTCCTACGAGCAGTACTTC. This sequence encodes CASSYSDLWVSYEQYF.

The gene calls are TRBV5-1 and TRBJ1-1, with D perhaps TRBD1 (6 bases). The CDR3 spans 14 residues. CDR1 is SGHRS and CDR2 is YFSETQ in the germline V gene. V gave up 5 bases and J gave up 2 bases, with 13 bases separating them. The CDR3 spells CASSYAGGNTEAFF. The CDR3 DNA sequence: TGCGCCAGCAGTTATGCGGGGGGCAACACTGAAGCTTTCTTT.

The V and J genes are TRBV6-6 and TRBJ2-7; weak D call: TRBD1 (5 bases). Germline assignment: CDR1 MNHNY and CDR2 SVGAGI (reference sequence). The CDR3 is 14 residues long. V lost 6 bases and J lost 5, with 17 bases in between. CDR3 in amino acids: CASSPHQGVDEQYF. The CDR3 DNA reads TGTGCCAGCAGCCCGCACCAGGGCGTCGACGAGCAGTACTTC.

Note on this clone: The sample holds other DNA sequences that translate to the same CDR3. The genes are TRBV24-1 and TRBJ2-2, with D uncertain. Germline V gives CDR1 KGHDR, CDR2 SFDVKD. The CDR3 sequence is 13 residues long. Deletions cut 1 base from V and 3 bases from J, with 2 bases between. The DNA for the CDR3 is TGTGCCACCAGTGATTTTCACACCGGGGAGCTGTTTTTT. It encodes CATSDFHTGELFF.

V and J are TRBV7-5 and TRBJ2-7; the table names TRBD1, a call not compared with the DNA. TRBV7-5 is recorded as a pseudogene. There are 23 residues in the CDR3. The CDR3 loop is CARSLGGPVPTGGIIEAVDEQYF. In nucleotides, the CDR3 is TGTGCCAGAAGCTTAGGGGGACCGGTGCCTACAGGGGGAATAATTGAGGCAGTGGACGAGCAGTACTTC.

This clone was recorded once. The chain joins TRBV27 to TRBJ2-7, with D uncertain. Trimming left V 5 bases short and J 7 bases short, with 12 bases between. The length of the CDR3 is 12 residues. Germline loops: CDR1 MNHEY, CDR2 SMNVEV (reference sequence). The chain's CDR3 is CASSRPFGEQYF. CDR3 bases: TGTGCCAGCAGTAGGCCTTTCGGGGAGCAGTACTTC.

This sequence joins TRBV10-2 and TRBJ1-4; the match to TRBD1 covers 7 bases. The trim removed 8 bases at V and 7 bases at J, leaving 10 bases unmatched. The CDR3 is 14 amino acids. Germline CDR1 WSHSY, CDR2 SAAADI. CDR3 DNA sequence: TGCGCCAGCGGACGAGACAGGGTAGTTGAAAAACTGTTTTTT. Amino acids: CASGRDRVVEKLFF.

This clone has a single count. This chain uses TRBV11-3 with TRBJ2-1; a weak D match, TRBD1 (6 bases). Germline assignment: CDR1 SGHNT and CDR2 YENEEA. The CDR3 runs to 9 residues. The V gene lost 8 bases and the J gene lost 11 bases, with 7 bases spanning the gap. The CDR3 loop is CASRDKQFF. In DNA, the CDR3 is TGTGCCAGCCGGGACAAGCAGTTCTTC.

A few counts support this clone. This rearrangement joins TRBV30 to TRBJ1-3; D remains unclear. From germline, CDR1 is GTSNPN and CDR2 SVGIG (reference sequence). Trimming took 0 bases from V and 8 from J, leaving 5 bases between them. The CDR3 loop spans 11 amino acids. The DNA of the CDR3 is TGTGCCTGGAGTGTTGCCGACACCATATATTTT. Amino acids: CAWSVADTIYF.

V is TRBV6-6 and J is TRBJ1-2, with 10 bases fitting TRBD1. The length of the CDR3 is 15 residues. J gave up 5 bases and V 5 bases, and 8 bases lay outside the gene matches. Germline V gene data show CDR1 as MNHNY and CDR2 as SVGAGI (reference sequence). The CDR3: CASSPRTGGMYGYTF. The CDR3 bases are TGTGCCAGCAGTCCCCGGACAGGGGGAATGTATGGCTACACCTTC.

This chain uses TRBV18 with TRBJ2-1; 12 nucleotides match TRBD2. Germline values: CDR1 KGHSH, CDR2 LQKENI. CDR3 length: 18 residues. The V segment lost 5 bases and the J segment 2 bases; nucleotides outside the gene matches: 10. CDR3 DNA sequence: TGTGCCAGCTCAGCGGGACTAGCGGGCCGATCCCCCTACAATGAGCAGTTCTTC. It codes for CASSAGLAGRSPYNEQFF.

This chain uses TRBV20-1 with TRBJ2-7; no definite D call. This CDR3 spans 10 amino acids. Per the germline V gene, CDR1 is DFQATT and CDR2 is SNEGSKA (reference sequence). In nucleotides, the CDR3 is TGCAGCTGGCAGGATTACGAGCAGTACTTC. It translates to CSWQDYEQYF.

The gene calls are TRBV20-1 and TRBJ1-4; D is uncertain. Trimming pared 3 bases from V and 2 bases from J, leaving 1 base between. The CDR3 runs 11 residues. The germline V gene encodes CDR1 DFQATT and CDR2 SNEGSKA (reference sequence). CDR3: CSASTNEKLFF. CDR3 DNA sequence: TGCAGTGCTAGTACTAATGAAAAACTGTTTTTT.

V usage is TRBV7-6 and J usage is TRBJ1-4, with 8 nucleotides matching TRBD1. Trimming at V came to 2 bases and at J to 7 bases, leaving 6 bases not matched to a gene. The CDR3 runs 15 residues. The V gene's germline CDR1 is SGHVS and CDR2 FNYEAQ. CDR3 coding DNA: TGTGCCAGCAGCTTACAGGGGGCTGGTGGTGAAAAACTGTTTTTT. Residues: CASSLQGAGGEKLFF.

This chain connects TRBV18 to TRBJ2-7, with D possibly TRBD1 on 5 matching bases. The CDR3 loop spans 14 amino acids. Germline V gene data show CDR1 as KGHSH and CDR2 as LQKENI. The ends were cut back, 2 bases at V and 6 bases at J, with 14 bases in the middle. The CDR3 bases are TGTGCCAGCTCACCAGGGGCCCAGGGTTTCGAGCAGTACTTC. Its translation: CASSPGAQGFEQYF.

The rearrangement uses TRBV9 and TRBJ1-1; D remains unclear. The length of the CDR3 is 12 residues. Germline CDR1 is SGDLS and CDR2 is YYNGEE. Between the trimmed V and J ends, which lost 0 bases and 6 bases, there was a span of 6 bases. CDR3 loop: CASSVAGSEAFF. DNA of the CDR3: TGTGCCAGCAGCGTAGCTGGCTCTGAAGCTTTCTTT.

The chain is built from TRBV19 and TRBJ2-7; perhaps TRBD2 as D (6 bases). The germline V gene has CDR1 LNHDA and CDR2 SQIVND (reference sequence). The CDR3 loop spans 15 amino acids. Trimming took 6 bases from V and 2 from J, leaving 17 bases between them. CDR3 amino acids: CASSPPGTQTYEQYF. DNA of the CDR3: TGTGCCAGTAGCCCGCCCGGGACTCAGACCTACGAGCAGTACTTC.